This entry features one TCR beta chain sequence. Its antigen is still unknown. Produced via immunoSEQ multiplex PCR; TCRdb's table is partial and in-frame only. The data contain under 200,000 clones, roughly 92% of them singletons. Germline V gives CDR1 LNHDA, CDR2 SQIVND (reference sequence). This CDR3 is built from 15 residues. Trimming cost V 3 bases and J 6 bases, with 16 bases left between them. The data derive from a study of T cell responses to AZD1222 COVID-19 vaccine. Study-wide findings and caveats: Mostly white British, mostly female donors; authors suggested clonal diversity may be underestimated. The reported proportion of spike-specific TCRs targeting unmutated variant regions was nearly half. Among AZD1222 vaccinees, only six or seven were seropositive at baseline. Spike-specific TCR breadth and depth went up after people got two AZD1222 doses.

Sequencing was performed on peripheral blood, taken 28 days after the second dose of the MenACWY control vaccine. The TCR sequence derives from an adult who received the MenACWY meningococcal vaccine as a control. The rearrangement joins TRBV19 to TRBJ2-3; the D gene is possibly TRBD1 (7 bases). The CDR3 sequence: CASSIFGGTADTQYF. In DNA form, the CDR3 reads TGTGCCAGTAGTATTTTCGGAGGGACAGCGGATACGCAGTATTTT.